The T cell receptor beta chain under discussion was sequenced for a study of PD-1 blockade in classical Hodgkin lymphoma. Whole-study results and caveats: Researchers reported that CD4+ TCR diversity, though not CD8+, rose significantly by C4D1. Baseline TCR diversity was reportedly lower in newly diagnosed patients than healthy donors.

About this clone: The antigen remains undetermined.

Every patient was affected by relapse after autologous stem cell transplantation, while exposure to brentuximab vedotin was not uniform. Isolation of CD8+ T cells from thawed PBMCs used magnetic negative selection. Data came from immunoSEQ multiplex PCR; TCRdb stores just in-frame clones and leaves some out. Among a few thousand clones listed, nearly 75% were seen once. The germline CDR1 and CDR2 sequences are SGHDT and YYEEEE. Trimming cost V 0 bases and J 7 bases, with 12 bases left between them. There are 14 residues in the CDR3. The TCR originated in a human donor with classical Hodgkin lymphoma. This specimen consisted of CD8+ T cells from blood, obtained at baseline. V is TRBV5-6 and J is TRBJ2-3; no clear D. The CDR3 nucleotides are TGTGCCAGCAGCTTGGATGGTGGGGAATATACGCAGTATTTT. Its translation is CASSLDGGEYTQYF. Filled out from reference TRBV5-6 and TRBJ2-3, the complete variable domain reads DAGVTQSPTHLIKTRGQQVTLRCSPKSGHDTVSWYQQALGQGPQFIFQYYEEEERQRGNFPDRFSGHQFPNYSSELNVNALLLGDSALYLCASSLDGGEYTQYFGPGTRLTVL.